One and the same sample provided the 27 T cell receptor beta chains below, sequenced in a study of T cell changes during pregnancy in multiple sclerosis. Here immunoSEQ multiplex PCR was the method, and the copy in TCRdb shows in-frame clones only, minus some. This table has 15,000 to 17,000 clones, 65% to 90% appearing once. Source: CD8+ T cells from peripheral blood mononuclear cells, taken after pregnancy. The receptors were sampled from a female donor in good health, enrolled as a control in a pregnancy study.

The chain couples TRBV7-9 to TRBJ1-2; D is uncertain. Germline V CDR1 and CDR2: SEHNR, FQNEAQ (reference sequence). The length of the CDR3 is 14 residues. The ends were cut back, 4 bases at V and 2 bases at J, with 11 bases in the middle. CDR3 sequence: CASSSPGANYGYTF. The CDR3 nucleotides read TGTGCCAGCAGCTCCCCGGGTGCCAACTATGGCTACACCTTC.

As to this clone: The junction does not match germline at one end; this may be a read error. The V call is TRBV6-1, the J call TRBJ1-1; 12 bases are shared with TRBD1. Germline V lookup: CDR1 MNHNS, CDR2 SASEGT. The CDR3 covers 15 residues. CDR3 DNA sequence: TGTGCCACCAGTACTAGTGGGACAGGGGGCGCGGCCGCTTTCTTT. Residues: CATSTSGTGGAAAFF.

This chain uses TRBV9 with TRBJ2-3; the match to TRBD2 covers 9 bases. There are 16 residues in the CDR3. The V and J ends lost 4 bases and 5 bases, in that order; junction bases with no gene match: 11. Germline CDR1 is SGDLS and CDR2 is YYNGEE. CDR3 protein: CASSPRGGGARDTQYF. The CDR3 region has the DNA TGTGCCAGCAGCCCCCGGGGCGGGGGGGCCAGAGATACGCAGTATTTT. Using reference TRBV9 and TRBJ2-3 for the parts outside the CDR3, the full variable domain is DSGVTQTPKHLITATGQRVTLRCSPRSGDLSVYWYQQSLDQGLQFLIQYYNGEERAKGNILERFSAQQFPDLHSELNLSSLELGDSALYFCASSPRGGGARDTQYFGPGTRLTVL.

This chain connects TRBV10-3 to TRBJ1-2; the D is unclear. The CDR3 contains 10 residues. Germline V lookup: CDR1 ENHRY, CDR2 SYGVKD. V lost 10 bases and J lost 7, with 10 bases in between. CDR3 bases: TGTGCCAGCTATCAGGCTGGCTACACCTTC. Translating gives CASYQAGYTF.

V and J are TRBV15 and TRBJ2-4, with TRBD2 as a possible D gene (6 bases). The V and J ends lost 4 bases and 4 bases respectively, with 11 bases between them. The germline V gene has CDR1 LNHNV and CDR2 YYDKDF (reference sequence). The CDR3 is 14 amino acids. This CDR3 is CATSNGDLKNIQYF. Here the CDR3 DNA reads TGTGCCACCAGCAATGGGGACTTGAAAAACATTCAGTACTTC.

This clone was recorded once. This chain connects TRBV30 to TRBJ2-3; possibly TRBD2 for D (5 bases). This CDR3 has 13 amino acids. Per the germline V gene, CDR1 is GTSNPN and CDR2 is SVGIG (reference sequence). Trimming took 4 bases from V and 2 from J, leaving 10 bases between them. The chain's CDR3 is CAWNSVHTDTQYF. CDR3 nucleotides: TGTGCCTGGAATAGCGTACACACAGATACGCAGTATTTT. The entire variable domain, with the rest obtained from reference TRBV30 and TRBJ2-3, is as follows: SQTIHQWPATLVQPVGSPLSLECTVEGTSNPNLYWYRQAAGRGLQLLFYSVGIGQISSEVPQNLSASRPQDRQFILSSKKLLLSDSGFYLCAWNSVHTDTQYFGPGTRLTVL.

The chain links TRBV9 to TRBJ2-6, with TRBD1 matching 8 bases. This CDR3 has 16 amino acids. With 4 bases clipped from V and 4 bases from J, the junction kept 7 bases outside the gene matches. Germline V gene lookup returns CDR1 SGDLS and CDR2 YYNGEE. In nucleotides, the CDR3 is TGTGCCAGCAGCCCTCGGACAGGGTCGGGGGCCAACGTCCTGACTTTC. It codes for CASSPRTGSGANVLTF. The whole variable domain, remainder taken from reference TRBV9 and TRBJ2-6, is DSGVTQTPKHLITATGQRVTLRCSPRSGDLSVYWYQQSLDQGLQFLIQYYNGEERAKGNILERFSAQQFPDLHSELNLSSLELGDSALYFCASSPRTGSGANVLTFGAGSRLTVL.

This clone was recorded once. The chain has TRBV7-9 and TRBJ1-1; D ambiguous. V was trimmed by 2 bases and J by 8 bases, leaving 6 bases between them. Germline V gives CDR1 SEHNR, CDR2 FQNEAQ (reference sequence). The CDR3 sequence is 11 residues long. In DNA, the CDR3 is TGTGCCAGCAGCTTACTCCCCGAAGCTTTCTTT. Residues: CASSLLPEAFF.

The chain is built from TRBV6-4 and TRBJ1-5; D gene ambiguous. This CDR3 comprises 13 residues. The V end was cut by 8 bases, the J end by 4 bases, with 12 bases between. Germline assignment: CDR1 MRHNA and CDR2 SNTAGT. The CDR3 sequence: CASSGSLNQPQHF. The CDR3 bases are TGTGCCAGCTCGGGGAGTTTGAATCAGCCCCAGCATTTT.

The genes are TRBV4-3 and TRBJ2-3, with TRBD1 matching over 10 bases. The V segment lost 4 bases and the J segment 4 bases; nucleotides outside the gene matches: 11. Per the germline V gene, CDR1 is LGHNA and CDR2 is YSLEER. CDR3 size: 17 residues. This chain's CDR3 is CASSPHGTGDGADTQYF. In DNA, the CDR3 is TGCGCCAGCAGCCCGCACGGGACAGGGGACGGCGCAGATACGCAGTATTTT.

The chain has TRBV5-5 and TRBJ2-3, with D possibly TRBD1 on 6 matching bases. With 0 bases removed from V and 4 bases from J, the gap between germline ends came to 15 bases. The CDR3 consists of 16 residues. Germline V gives CDR1 SGHKS, CDR2 YYEKEE (reference sequence). In DNA form, the CDR3 reads TGTGCCAGCAGCTTGGCCCGGGGTGGGGGCCCAGATACGCAGTATTTT. Its translation: CASSLARGGGPDTQYF. The variable domain in full, with the rest retrieved from reference TRBV5-5 and TRBJ2-3, is DAGVTQSPTHLIKTRGQQVTLRCSPISGHKSVSWYQQVLGQGPQFIFQYYEKEERGRGNFPDRFSARQFPNYSSELNVNALLLGDSALYLCASSLARGGGPDTQYFGPGTRLTVL.

The gene calls are TRBV5-1 and TRBJ2-5, with 8 bases matching TRBD1. The CDR3 totals 17 residues. Losses at the gene ends were 6 bases for V and 6 bases for J; bases not matched to a gene: 19. The germline CDR1 and CDR2 sequences are SGHRS and YFSETQ. For the CDR3, the DNA is TGCGCCAGCACCGACCCGAAGTTGACAGGGGTGGAACAGACCCAGTACTTC. Translated, it gives CASTDPKLTGVEQTQYF.

This clone was seen a handful of times. The chain employs TRBV7-6 and TRBJ2-1, with 8 bases aligning to TRBD2. With V trimmed by 1 base and J by 7 bases, 9 bases remained unmatched. Per germline, CDR1 SGHVS and CDR2 FNYEAQ. The CDR3 is 16 residues long. This CDR3 is CASSLEASGGQNEQFF. CDR3 bases: TGTGCCAGCAGCTTAGAGGCAAGCGGGGGCCAAAATGAGCAGTTCTTC.

This clone has only one observation. The rearrangement uses TRBV30 and TRBJ2-7; 9 nucleotides agree with TRBD1. The CDR3 runs to 14 residues. The V segment lost 4 bases and the J segment 6 bases; nucleotides outside the gene matches: 10. Germline V CDR1 and CDR2: GTSNPN, SVGIG (reference sequence). The CDR3 nucleotides read TGTGCCTGGAATTCCGGGACAGGGTATTCCGAGCAGTACTTC. This translates into CAWNSGTGYSEQYF.

The CDR3 DNA is TGTGCCAGCAGCCAAGTCACTAGCGGATCCTACAATGAGCAGTTCTTC. Protein product: CASSQVTSGSYNEQFF. The rearrangement joins TRBV7-9 to TRBJ2-1; 8 nucleotides align to TRBD2. Germline lookup yields CDR1 SEHNR and CDR2 FQNEAQ (reference sequence). V shed 5 bases and J 1 base; nucleotides not matched to a gene: 7. The CDR3 extends over 16 amino acids.

This clone occurred a few times. This specimen includes other DNA sequences encoding the same CDR3. V usage is TRBV6-1 and J usage is TRBJ2-7; 9 nucleotides align to TRBD2. Germline V CDR1 and CDR2: MNHNS, SASEGT. Unmatched junction bases numbered 0, after V lost 0 bases and J lost 0 bases. The CDR3 covers 15 residues. The chain's CDR3 is CASSEASGSSYEQYF. The CDR3 nucleotides read TGTGCCAGCAGTGAAGCTAGCGGGAGCTCCTACGAGCAGTACTTC.

This chain joins TRBV29-1 and TRBJ1-1; no definite D call. Germline V lookup: CDR1 SQVTM, CDR2 ANQGSEA. V lost 3 bases and J lost 5, with 19 bases in between. The CDR3 runs to 15 residues. CDR3 in amino acids: CSVDEGSMRWTEAFF. The DNA for the CDR3 is TGCAGCGTTGATGAAGGGAGTATGCGGTGGACTGAAGCTTTCTTT.

The J gene is TRBJ1-5, the V gene TRBV7-9; 7 bases line up with TRBD1. V shed 4 bases, J shed 7 bases, and the junction held 7 bases outside the gene matches. This CDR3 is built from 14 residues. Germline CDR1 reads SEHNR; CDR2 reads FQNEAQ (reference sequence). The CDR3: CASSSPGQSQPQHF. The DNA for the CDR3 is TGTGCCAGCAGCTCCCCGGGACAGTCCCAGCCCCAGCATTTT.

This clone occurred once. The chain uses TRBV6-1 and TRBJ2-5; 10 bases are shared with TRBD1. The V gene's germline CDR1 is MNHNS and CDR2 SASEGT. The CDR3 is 16 amino acids. Trimming took 1 base from V and 4 from J; bases not matched to a gene: 6. This CDR3 is CASSEVVGQGGETQYF. The DNA for the CDR3 is TGTGCCAGCAGTGAAGTTGTAGGACAGGGGGGAGAGACCCAGTACTTC.

The chain recombines TRBV21-1 with TRBJ2-3; TRBD1 was called by the table and not checked on the DNA. TRBV21-1 is shown as a pseudogene. The CDR3 covers 16 residues. This CDR3 reads CASSKDRGRGTDTQYF. For the CDR3, the DNA is TGTGCCAGCAGCAAAGACAGGGGGCGAGGCACAGATACGCAGTATTTT.

This chain links TRBV28 with TRBJ2-7; the match to TRBD2 covers 7 bases. The CDR3 covers 14 residues. Germline trimming cut 1 base from V and 3 bases from J; bases unmatched to any gene: 3. Germline V gene lookup returns CDR1 MDHEN and CDR2 SYDVKM. For the CDR3, the DNA is TGTGCCAGCAGTTTATTCGGGGGGAACTACGAGCAGTACTTC. It translates to CASSLFGGNYEQYF.

V is TRBV6-1 and J is TRBJ1-1, with D tentatively TRBD1 (5 bases). The V end lost 11 bases, the J end lost 2 bases, and 18 bases lay between the germline ends. CDR3 length equals 14 residues. Germline values: CDR1 MNHNS, CDR2 SASEGT. The CDR3 region is CAFKPTGGNTEAFF. The CDR3 coding sequence is TGTGCCTTTAAACCCACGGGGGGAAACACTGAAGCTTTCTTT.

This clone was observed once. The genes are TRBV7-9 and TRBJ2-1; TRBD2 matches 10 bases. The CDR3 covers 16 residues. Germline CDR1 reads SEHNR; CDR2 reads FQNEAQ (reference sequence). With V trimmed by 6 bases and J by 9 bases, 14 bases remained unmatched. The CDR3 region has the DNA TGTGCCAGCAGACCTCAGAACCAGCGGGAGGGGGGTGAGCAGTTCTTC. This translates into CASRPQNQREGGEQFF.

The chain links TRBV29-1 to TRBJ2-7, with a tentative D call TRBD2 (7 bases). There are 12 residues in the CDR3. CDR1 is SQVTM, CDR2 ANQGSEA, per germline. V was clipped by 2 bases and J by 6 bases, with 11 bases between them. The CDR3 DNA is TGCAGCGTTGAATTAGGGGGGGTCGAGCAGTACTTC. Amino acid sequence: CSVELGGVEQYF.

J is TRBJ2-3 and V is TRBV15; 9 bases align to TRBD1. This CDR3 comprises 16 residues. Germline CDR1 is LNHNV and CDR2 is YYDKDF (reference sequence). The trim removed 0 bases at V and 5 bases at J, leaving 6 bases unmatched. The CDR3: CATSRDRGTGKDTQYF. DNA for the CDR3: TGTGCCACCAGCAGAGATCGAGGGACAGGGAAAGATACGCAGTATTTT.

The genes are TRBV5-1 and TRBJ2-6, with 10 nucleotides matching TRBD1. The junction had 3 bases not matched to a gene; V was cut back by 0 bases and J by 3 bases. Germline V gene lookup returns CDR1 SGHRS and CDR2 YFSETQ. This CDR3 comprises 17 residues. The CDR3 sequence: CASSLGQGALGANVLTF. The CDR3 DNA is TGCGCCAGCAGCTTGGGACAGGGGGCGCTTGGGGCCAACGTCCTGACTTTC.

This chain connects TRBV6-4 to TRBJ2-2; TRBD1 matches 8 bases. The CDR3 is made up of 15 amino acids. The trim removed 2 bases at V and 6 bases at J, leaving 5 bases unmatched. CDR1 and CDR2 from the germline V gene are MRHNA and SNTAGT. CDR3 loop: CASSDGTGQPGELFF. CDR3 sequence (DNA): TGTGCCAGCAGTGACGGGACAGGCCAGCCCGGGGAGCTGTTTTTT.